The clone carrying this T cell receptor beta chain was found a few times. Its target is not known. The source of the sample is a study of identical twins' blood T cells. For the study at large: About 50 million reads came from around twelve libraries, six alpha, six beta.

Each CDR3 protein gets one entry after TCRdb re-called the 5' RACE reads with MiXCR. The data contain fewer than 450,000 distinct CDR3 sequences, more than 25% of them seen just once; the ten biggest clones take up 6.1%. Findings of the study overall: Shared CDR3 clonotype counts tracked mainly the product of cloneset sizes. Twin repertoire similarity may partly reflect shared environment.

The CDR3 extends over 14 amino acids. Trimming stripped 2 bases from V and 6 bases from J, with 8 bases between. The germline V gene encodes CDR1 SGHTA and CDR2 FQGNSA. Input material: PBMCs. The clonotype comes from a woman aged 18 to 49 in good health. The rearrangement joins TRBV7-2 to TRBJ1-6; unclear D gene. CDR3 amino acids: CASSLPNPNSPLHF. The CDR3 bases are TGTGCCAGCAGCTTACCCAACCCTAATTCACCCCTCCACTTT.